A few counts support the clone carrying this T cell receptor (beta chain). With 0 bases clipped from V and 2 bases from J, the junction kept 8 bases outside the gene matches. The CDR3 is made up of 16 amino acids. CDR1 is SGHRS, CDR2 YFSETQ, per germline. This entry belongs to a study of T cells after yellow fever vaccination. About the research overall: Low-cell-number fractions were prepared with SMART-Seq v4 Ultra Low Input.

They built TCR cDNA with 5'RACE template switching, a step that put in a universal primer site and UMIs. TCRdb called the 5' RACE reads again in MiXCR, with one record for every CDR3 protein. In the table there are a few hundred thousand distinct CDR3 sequences, around 21% of which are singletons. This chain uses TRBV5-1 with TRBJ2-7; TRBD1 aligns across 7 bases. This material consisted of PBMCs, taken 15 days after the yellow fever booster vaccination. The receptor's source is a young man who received the YFV17D yellow fever vaccine. The CDR3 sequence: CASSLVGGGDTYEQYF. CDR3 DNA: TGCGCCAGCAGCTTGGTAGGGGGCGGTGATACCTACGAGCAGTACTTC.